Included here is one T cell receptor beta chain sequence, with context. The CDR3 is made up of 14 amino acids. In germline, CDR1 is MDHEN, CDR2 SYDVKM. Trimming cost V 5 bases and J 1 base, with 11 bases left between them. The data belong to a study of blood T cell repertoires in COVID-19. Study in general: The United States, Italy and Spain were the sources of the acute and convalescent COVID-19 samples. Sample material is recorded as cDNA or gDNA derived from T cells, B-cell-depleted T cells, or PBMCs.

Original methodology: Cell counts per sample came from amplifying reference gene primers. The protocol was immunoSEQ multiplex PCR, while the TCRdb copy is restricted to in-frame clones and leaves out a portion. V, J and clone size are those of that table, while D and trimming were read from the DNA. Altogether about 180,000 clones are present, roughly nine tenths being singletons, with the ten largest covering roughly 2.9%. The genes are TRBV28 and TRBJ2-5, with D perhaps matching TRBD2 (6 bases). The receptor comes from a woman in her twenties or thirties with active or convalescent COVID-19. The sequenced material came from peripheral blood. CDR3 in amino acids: CASSAGLIQETQYF. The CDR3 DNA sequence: TGTGCCAGCAGTGCCGGACTAATCCAAGAGACCCAGTACTTC.